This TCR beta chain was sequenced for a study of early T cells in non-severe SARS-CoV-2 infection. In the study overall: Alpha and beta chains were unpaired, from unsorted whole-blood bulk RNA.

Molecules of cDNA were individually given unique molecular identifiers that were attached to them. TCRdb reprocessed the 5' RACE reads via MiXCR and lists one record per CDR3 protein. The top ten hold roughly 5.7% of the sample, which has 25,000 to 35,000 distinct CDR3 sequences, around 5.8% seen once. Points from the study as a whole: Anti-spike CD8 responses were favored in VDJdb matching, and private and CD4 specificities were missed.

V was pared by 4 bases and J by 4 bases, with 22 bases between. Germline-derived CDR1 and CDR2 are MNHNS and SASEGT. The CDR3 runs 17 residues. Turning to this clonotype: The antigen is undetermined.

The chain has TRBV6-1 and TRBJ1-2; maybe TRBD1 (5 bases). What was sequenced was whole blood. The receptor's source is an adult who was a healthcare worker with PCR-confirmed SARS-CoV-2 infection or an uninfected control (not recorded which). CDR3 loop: CASSARGVDGTVYGYTF. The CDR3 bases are TGTGCCAGCAGTGCCCGAGGGGTGGATGGCACCGTCTATGGCTACACCTTC.